The 30 T cell receptor beta chains given below trace back to one sample, sequenced in a study of CD8 T cells in Susac syndrome. With random hexamers, roughly 0.45 to 1 ug RNA was reverse transcribed. TCRdb re-called the immunoSEQ multiplex PCR reads with MiXCR, one entry per CDR3 protein. This table has some 170,000 distinct CDR3 sequences, approximately 95% appearing once. Sequencing was carried out using CD4+ T cells from PBMCs. These receptor sequences come from a human donor in good health.

To note about this clonotype: The CDR3 does not close with the conserved phenylalanine or tryptophan, likely indicating a read error. The rearrangement links TRBV29-1 to TRBJ2-7; TRBD1 might be the D (5 bases). The CDR3 is 15 residues long. Trimming stripped 0 bases from V and 2 bases from J, with 14 bases between. CDR1 and CDR2 from the germline V gene are SQVTM and ANQGSEA. The CDR3 DNA follows: TGCAGCGTTGAAGATAAGCAGGGTGGCCCCTACGAGCAGTACCTC. It specifies CSVEDKQGGPYEQYL.

In DNA, the CDR3 is TGTGCCAGTAGTATTCGGACTACCAATGAGCAGTTCTTC. This sequence encodes CASSIRTTNEQFF. The chain uses TRBV19 and TRBJ2-1; D may be TRBD2 (6 bases). The CDR3 loop spans 13 amino acids. Trimming took off 3 bases at V and 6 bases at J, with 9 bases between the two ends. Germline CDR1 is LNHDA and CDR2 is SQIVND (reference sequence).

The chain has TRBV5-4 and TRBJ2-3; 10 bases are shared with TRBD1. Germline lookup yields CDR1 SGHNT and CDR2 YYREEE (reference sequence). The CDR3 consists of 14 residues. J was trimmed by 7 bases and V by 2 bases; bases with no gene match: 4. As DNA, the CDR3 is TGTGCCAGCAGCTTCGGACAGGGGGGAAATACGCAGTATTTT. Translation gives CASSFGQGGNTQYF.

The chain uses TRBV29-1 and TRBJ2-1; D is possibly TRBD2 (6 bases). V gave up 2 bases and J gave up 8 bases, with 13 bases separating them. Germline CDR1 SQVTM, CDR2 ANQGSEA. This CDR3 spans 13 amino acids. The CDR3: CSVELRGGHEQFF. CDR3 nucleotide sequence: TGCAGCGTTGAACTGAGGGGAGGACATGAGCAGTTCTTC.

Here the CDR3 reads CATSRHGTSSYNEQFF. CDR3 in DNA: TGTGCCACCAGCAGGCACGGGACTAGCTCCTACAATGAGCAGTTCTTC. The V gene is TRBV15, the J gene TRBJ2-1, with 8 bases that match TRBD2. V was clipped by 3 bases and J by 0 bases; unmatched bases: 4. This CDR3 spans 16 amino acids. Per the germline V gene, CDR1 is LNHNV and CDR2 is YYDKDF (reference sequence).

The table lists this clonotype with a count of one. V and J are TRBV20-1 and TRBJ2-1; D perhaps matches TRBD2 (6 bases). Germline lookup yields CDR1 DFQATT and CDR2 SNEGSKA (reference sequence). The V end was cut by 4 bases, the J end by 4 bases, with 14 bases between. The CDR3 length is 14 residues. The DNA of the CDR3 is TGCAGTGCTATCGTGGGCGGGACTTACAATGAGCAGTTCTTC. Its protein is CSAIVGGTYNEQFF.

The V and J genes are TRBV28 and TRBJ2-1; D remains unclear. The CDR3 has 14 residues. Germline CDR1 MDHEN, CDR2 SYDVKM. Trimming took 6 bases from V and 6 from J, leaving 15 bases between them. In DNA, the CDR3 is TGTGCCAGCAGGATTGGGTTTAGAATCAATGAGCAGTTCTTC. This gives the protein CASRIGFRINEQFF.

The chain is built from TRBV29-1 and TRBJ1-5, with 9 bases aligning to TRBD1. The CDR3 sequence is 13 residues long. Trimming removed 4 bases from V and 7 bases from J; junction bases left unmatched: 5. CDR1 is SQVTM and CDR2 is ANQGSEA in the germline V gene. The DNA of the CDR3 is TGCAGCGTTGGTGGGACAGGGACCCAGCCCCAGCATTTT. Translation gives CSVGGTGTQPQHF.

The rearrangement joins TRBV24-1 to TRBJ2-5; tentative D call: TRBD1 (6 bases). V lost 6 bases and J lost 3, with 7 bases in between. CDR3 length: 12 amino acids. Germline-derived CDR1 and CDR2 are KGHDR and SFDVKD. The CDR3 DNA is TGTGCCACCAGTAACAGGGAAGAGACCCAGTACTTC. It translates to CATSNREETQYF.

The rearrangement uses TRBV29-1 and TRBJ2-3; D may be TRBD2 (6 bases). This CDR3 has 15 amino acids. V shed 4 bases and J shed 0 bases, with 14 bases lying between them. The germline CDR1 and CDR2 sequences are SQVTM and ANQGSEA. This chain's CDR3 is CSVVPSGGSTDTQYF. The CDR3, as DNA: TGCAGCGTTGTGCCTTCCGGGGGTAGCACAGATACGCAGTATTTT.

This clonotype was counted once. The chain employs TRBV29-1 and TRBJ2-5; D is uncertain. V was trimmed by 6 bases and J by 1 base, leaving 9 bases between them. Looked up from germline, CDR1 is SQVTM and CDR2 is ANQGSEA. This CDR3 is built from 12 residues. The chain's CDR3 is CSVDESQETQYF. DNA of the CDR3: TGCAGCGTCGATGAGAGCCAAGAGACCCAGTACTTC. The whole variable domain, filled in from reference TRBV29-1 and TRBJ2-5, reads SAVISQKPSRDICQRGTSLTIQCQVDSQVTMMFWYRQQPGQSLTLIATANQGSEATYESGFVIDKFPISRPNLTFSTLTVSNMSPEDSSIYLCSVDESQETQYFGPGTRLLVL.

The chain employs TRBV29-1 and TRBJ1-1; D uncertain. Germline V CDR1 and CDR2: SQVTM, ANQGSEA. This CDR3 is built from 12 residues. Trimming pared 7 bases from V and 1 base from J, leaving 10 bases between. The CDR3 sequence: CSADDGNTEAFF. For the CDR3, the DNA is TGCAGCGCCGATGACGGGAACACTGAAGCTTTCTTT.

This clonotype showed up just once. V is TRBV29-1 and J is TRBJ2-1; the D is unclear. V lost 5 bases, J lost 9 bases, and 8 bases lay in between. The CDR3 loop spans 10 amino acids. In germline, CDR1 is SQVTM, CDR2 ANQGSEA. The CDR3 nucleotides are TGCAGCGTTAATGAAGTTGAGCAGTTCTTC. It codes for CSVNEVEQFF.

V usage is TRBV30 and J usage is TRBJ1-5; D remains unclear. Germline V lookup: CDR1 GTSNPN, CDR2 SVGIG (reference sequence). The CDR3 has 12 amino acids. V shed 1 base and J shed 11 bases, with 12 bases lying between them. The CDR3 region has the DNA TGTGCCTGGAGTGGCCCGGGTGAGACCCAGCATTTT. As protein: CAWSGPGETQHF.

J is TRBJ2-7 and V is TRBV7-9; tentative D call: TRBD1 (5 bases). Germline V gives CDR1 SEHNR, CDR2 FQNEAQ (reference sequence). V gave up 1 base and J gave up 7 bases, with 11 bases separating them. This CDR3 region has 13 residues. The CDR3 region is CASSLGPGKEQYF. The CDR3, as DNA: TGTGCCAGCAGCTTAGGGCCAGGGAAAGAGCAGTACTTC.

The genes are TRBV28 and TRBJ2-7; 10 bases fit TRBD2. Germline V gene lookup returns CDR1 MDHEN and CDR2 SYDVKM. This CDR3 has 14 residues. Unmatched junction bases numbered 6, after V lost 6 bases and J lost 4 bases. The CDR3: CASSSTSGKYEQYF. As DNA, the CDR3 is TGTGCCAGCAGCTCAACTAGCGGGAAGTACGAGCAGTACTTC.

This clonotype showed up just once. One end of the junction varies from germline; a read error may be responsible. The rearrangement joins TRBV20-1 to TRBJ2-7; TRBD1 is a possible D gene (6 bases). Looked up from germline, CDR1 is DFQATT and CDR2 is SNEGSKA (reference sequence). The CDR3 spans 12 residues. CDR3 in amino acids: CSARDLVAGVNF. As DNA, the CDR3 is TGCAGTGCTAGAGATCTAGTCGCAGGGGTGAACTTC.

This chain uses TRBV7-9 with TRBJ2-3; perhaps TRBD2 as D (5 bases). Trimming stripped 4 bases from V and 2 bases from J, with 7 bases between. This CDR3 comprises 13 residues. Germline V CDR1 and CDR2: SEHNR, FQNEAQ (reference sequence). The CDR3 here is CASSSDFTDTQYF. CDR3 DNA sequence: TGTGCCAGCAGCTCGGACTTCACAGATACGCAGTATTTT.

The chain combines TRBV7-2 with TRBJ2-4; possible D gene TRBD1, 6 bases. The CDR3 is made up of 13 amino acids. CDR1 and CDR2 from the germline V gene are SGHTA and FQGNSA. Trimming took 5 bases from V and 7 from J, leaving 12 bases between them. Written as DNA, the CDR3 is TGTGCCAGCAGCGCAGGGGTGGGCAACATTCAGTACTTC. Encoded protein: CASSAGVGNIQYF. Filled out from reference TRBV7-2 and TRBJ2-4, the complete variable domain reads GAGVSQSPSNKVTEKGKDVELRCDPISGHTALYWYRQSLGQGLEFLIYFQGNSAPDKSGLPSDRFSAERTGGSVSTLTIQRTQQEDSAVYLCASSAGVGNIQYFGAGTRLSVL.

The chain uses TRBV27 and TRBJ2-3; TRBD2 is a possible D gene (6 bases). CDR1 and CDR2 from the germline V gene are MNHEY and SMNVEV (reference sequence). This CDR3 is built from 13 residues. Trimming removed 10 bases from V and 1 base from J, with 12 bases in between. CDR3 sequence (DNA): TGTGCCAATAGCGGAAATGGCACAGATACGCAGTATTTT. Translating it yields CANSGNGTDTQYF.

The V call is TRBV7-9, the J call TRBJ2-4; 9 nucleotides line up with TRBD2. After removal of 0 bases from V and 7 bases from J, the junction contained 4 bases not matched to a gene. Germline V gene lookup returns CDR1 SEHNR and CDR2 FQNEAQ (reference sequence). The CDR3 runs 15 residues. CDR3 in amino acids: CASSLAREGGNIQYF. In nucleotides, the CDR3 is TGTGCCAGCAGCTTAGCGCGGGAGGGAGGGAACATTCAGTACTTC.

The chain joins TRBV3-1 to TRBJ2-2; D possibly uses TRBD1 or TRBD2 (5 bases each). Between the trimmed V and J ends, which lost 6 bases and 10 bases, there was a span of 21 bases. The CDR3 runs to 15 residues. Germline V gives CDR1 LGHDT, CDR2 YNNKEL (reference sequence). CDR3 protein: CASSLGTGWTAELFF. As DNA, the CDR3 is TGTGCCAGCAGTCTGGGGACCGGGTGGACGGCGGAGCTGTTTTTT.

This chain joins TRBV20-1 and TRBJ1-2, with TRBD1 as a possible D gene (5 bases). This CDR3 is built from 14 residues. Germline-derived CDR1 and CDR2 are DFQATT and SNEGSKA (reference sequence). The V and J ends lost 6 bases and 3 bases respectively, with 17 bases between them. CDR3 region: CSAEWGVGDYGYTF. CDR3 coding DNA: TGCAGTGCAGAGTGGGGGGTCGGGGACTATGGCTACACCTTC.

The chain is built from TRBV20-1 and TRBJ2-1; 9 positions agree with TRBD2. This CDR3 comprises 12 residues. Germline V gene data show CDR1 as DFQATT and CDR2 as SNEGSKA (reference sequence). The CDR3 coding sequence is TGCAGGGGAGCGGGAGGCTACAATGAGCAGTTCTTC. It codes for CRGAGGYNEQFF.

DNA for the CDR3: TGTGCCAGTACTGACAGGGGGCAGGACACAGATACGCAGTATTTT. This translates into CASTDRGQDTDTQYF. The V gene is TRBV19, the J gene TRBJ2-3; 10 positions agree with TRBD1. The CDR3 is made up of 15 amino acids. Unmatched junction bases numbered 6, after V lost 7 bases and J lost 2 bases. CDR1 is LNHDA and CDR2 is SQIVND in the germline V gene (reference sequence).

The chain employs TRBV29-1 and TRBJ2-5, with 7 bases fitting TRBD2. The ends lost 1 base at V and 5 bases at J; junction bases unmatched: 4. The CDR3 loop spans 13 amino acids. Germline loops: CDR1 SQVTM, CDR2 ANQGSEA. The DNA for the CDR3 is TGCAGCGTTGAAGTGGGAGGGTGGGAGACCCAGTACTTC. This sequence encodes CSVEVGGWETQYF.

The chain recombines TRBV4-1 with TRBJ1-2; a possible D gene is TRBD1 (6 bases). Germline lookup yields CDR1 MGHRA and CDR2 YSYEKL. V was cut by 1 base and J by 5 bases, with 11 bases left in between. The CDR3 has 14 amino acids. Written as DNA, the CDR3 is TGCGCCAGCAGCCAAGTTACAGGGATATATGGCTACACCTTC. Protein product: CASSQVTGIYGYTF.

The chain couples TRBV6-5 to TRBJ2-5; 7 nucleotides line up with TRBD1. With V trimmed by 2 bases and J by 12 bases, 0 bases remained unmatched. The germline V gene encodes CDR1 MNHEY and CDR2 SVGAGI. This CDR3 is built from 10 residues. The CDR3, as DNA: TGTGCCAGCAGTTACGACAGGGAGTACTTC. It codes for CASSYDREYF.

J is TRBJ1-4 and V is TRBV6-5; 7 bases line up with TRBD1. This CDR3 is 18 amino acids long. Germline CDR1 reads MNHEY; CDR2 reads SVGAGI. V shed 2 bases, J shed 0 bases, and the junction held 9 bases outside the gene matches. CDR3: CASSYPGTDLSTNEKLFF. In nucleotides, the CDR3 is TGTGCCAGCAGTTACCCCGGGACAGACCTTTCAACTAATGAAAAACTGTTTTTT.

The CDR3 DNA follows: TGTGCCAGCAGTGAATCCTCGTTAGATACGCAGTATTTT. Translating it yields CASSESSLDTQYF. This chain links TRBV25-1 with TRBJ2-3; D gene unclear. CDR1 and CDR2 from the germline V gene are MGHDK and SYGVNS. The CDR3 runs 13 residues. Trimming removed 1 base from V and 5 bases from J, with 7 bases in between.